The clone carrying this T cell receptor (beta chain) was observed a handful of times. This specimen comes from a study of blood T cell repertoires in COVID-19. Study-level background: What the recovered Cohort 3 donors had was two negative PCRs, clearance, or symptom resolution. In each case, the material was cDNA or gDNA derived from T cells, B-cell-depleted T cells, or PBMCs.

This CDR3 is built from 16 residues. V shed 4 bases and J 3 bases; nucleotides not matched to a gene: 10. Germline assignment: CDR1 SGHRS and CDR2 YFSETQ. Profiling relied on immunoSEQ multiplex PCR, and the TCRdb table lists in-frame clones only, not all of them. The sample includes 150,000 to 200,000 clones, less than 80% of them seen just once. Input material: PBMCs or T cells enriched from blood (not recorded which). The sequence came from a woman in her 70s in a cohort exposed to, infected with or recovered from COVID-19 (not recorded which). The rearrangement joins TRBV5-1 to TRBJ1-5; 7 positions agree with TRBD1. DNA for the CDR3: TGCGCCAGCAGCGAACCGGGACAGTCGAACAATCAGCCCCAGCATTTT. Its protein is CASSEPGQSNNQPQHF.